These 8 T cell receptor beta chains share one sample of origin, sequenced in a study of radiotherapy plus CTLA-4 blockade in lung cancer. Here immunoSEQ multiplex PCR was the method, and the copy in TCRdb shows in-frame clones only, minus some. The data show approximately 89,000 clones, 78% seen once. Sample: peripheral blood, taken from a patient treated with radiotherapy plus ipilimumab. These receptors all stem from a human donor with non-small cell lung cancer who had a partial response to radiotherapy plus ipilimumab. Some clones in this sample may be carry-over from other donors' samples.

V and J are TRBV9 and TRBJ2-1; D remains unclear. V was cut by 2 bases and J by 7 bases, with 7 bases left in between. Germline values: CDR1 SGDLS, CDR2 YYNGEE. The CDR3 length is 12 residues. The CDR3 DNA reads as TGTGCCAGCAGCGTCAGTTTAAATGAGCAGTTCTTC. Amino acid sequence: CASSVSLNEQFF.

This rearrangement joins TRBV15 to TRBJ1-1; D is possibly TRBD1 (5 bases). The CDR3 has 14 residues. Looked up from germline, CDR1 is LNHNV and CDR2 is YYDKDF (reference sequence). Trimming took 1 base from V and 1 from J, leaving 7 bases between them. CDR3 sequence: CATSRGDRNTEAFF. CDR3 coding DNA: TGTGCCACCAGCAGAGGAGACAGGAACACTGAAGCTTTCTTT.

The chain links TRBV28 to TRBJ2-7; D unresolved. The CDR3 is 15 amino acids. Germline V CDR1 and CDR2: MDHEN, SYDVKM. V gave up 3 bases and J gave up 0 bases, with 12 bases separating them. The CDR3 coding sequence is TGTGCCAGCAGTTTTCACCCACCCGGCTCCTACGAGCAGTACTTC. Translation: CASSFHPPGSYEQYF.

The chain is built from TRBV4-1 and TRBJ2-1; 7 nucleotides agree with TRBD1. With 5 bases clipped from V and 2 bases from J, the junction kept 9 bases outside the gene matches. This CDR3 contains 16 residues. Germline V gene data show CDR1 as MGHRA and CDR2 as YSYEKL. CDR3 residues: CASSAPTGITYNEQFF. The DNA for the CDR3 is TGCGCCAGCAGCGCCCCGACAGGGATTACCTACAATGAGCAGTTCTTC.

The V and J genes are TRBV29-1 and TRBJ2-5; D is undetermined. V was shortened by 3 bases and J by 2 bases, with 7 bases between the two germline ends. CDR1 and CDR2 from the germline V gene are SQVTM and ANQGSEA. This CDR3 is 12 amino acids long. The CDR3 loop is CSVDGGQETQYF. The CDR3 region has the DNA TGCAGCGTTGATGGCGGACAAGAGACCCAGTACTTC.

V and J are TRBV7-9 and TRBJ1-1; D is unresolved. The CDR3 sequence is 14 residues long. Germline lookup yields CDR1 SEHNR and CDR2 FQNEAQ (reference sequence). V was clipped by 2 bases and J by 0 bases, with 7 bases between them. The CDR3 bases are TGTGCCAGCAGCTTAACAAGAATGAACACTGAAGCTTTCTTT. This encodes CASSLTRMNTEAFF. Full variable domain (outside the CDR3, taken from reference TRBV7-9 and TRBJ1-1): DTGVSQNPRHKITKRGQNVTFRCDPISEHNRLYWYRQTLGQGPEFLTYFQNEAQLEKSRLLSDRFSAERPKGSFSTLEIQRTEQGDSAMYLCASSLTRMNTEAFFGQGTRLTVV.

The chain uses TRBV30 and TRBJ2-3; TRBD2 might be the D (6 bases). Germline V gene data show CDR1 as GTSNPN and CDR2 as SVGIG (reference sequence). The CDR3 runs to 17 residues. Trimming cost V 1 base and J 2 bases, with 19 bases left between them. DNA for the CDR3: TGTGCCTGGAGTGCCCAACTCTCCGGGGGTGTCACAGATACGCAGTATTTT. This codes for CAWSAQLSGGVTDTQYF.

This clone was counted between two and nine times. The CDR3, as DNA: TGTGCCAGCTCATTAGCGACAGGGACGAACACTGAAGCTTTCTTT. As protein: CASSLATGTNTEAFF. The rearrangement uses TRBV18 and TRBJ1-1; 7 bases align to TRBD1. V gave up 5 bases and J gave up 1 base; unmatched junction bases: 7. Looked up from germline, CDR1 is KGHSH and CDR2 is LQKENI. The CDR3 is 15 residues long.